One sample yielded the 21 T cell receptor beta chains listed below, sequenced in a study of beta chain features in type 1 diabetes. Points from the study as a whole: Moderate yet significant TCRB CDR3 shortening was seen in Type 1 diabetes patients in all four CD4+ subsets.

The whole isolated RNA underwent reverse transcription, so sequencing captured expressed TCRB transcripts. TCRdb's table, derived via immunoSEQ multiplex PCR, lists solely in-frame clones and lacks some. The sample has nearly 700,000 clones, 13% seen once. Which antigens these TCRs recognize remains unknown. Sequenced: naive CD4+ T cells from blood. These receptors were collected from a man aged 18 to 30 with type 1 diabetes.

The table lists this clone with a few counts. The V call is TRBV14, the J call TRBJ1-2, with TRBD1 matching 8 bases. The V gene's germline CDR1 is SGHDN and CDR2 FVKESK. Trimming removed 2 bases from V and 2 bases from J; junction bases left unmatched: 7. CDR3 length equals 16 residues. CDR3: CASSQRGQALNYGYTF. The CDR3 nucleotides are TGTGCCAGCAGCCAACGGGGACAGGCTCTCAACTATGGCTACACCTTC.

Only a few counts were recorded for this clone. The chain is built from TRBV30 and TRBJ1-5, with D maybe TRBD1 (5 bases). From germline, CDR1 is GTSNPN and CDR2 SVGIG (reference sequence). The CDR3 length is 13 residues. The V gene lost 5 bases and the J gene lost 7 bases, with 15 bases spanning the gap. The CDR3 reads CAWSTGDSQPQHF. As DNA, the CDR3 is TGTGCCTGGTCGACGGGGGACTCACAGCCCCAGCATTTT. The complete variable domain, with remaining parts taken from reference TRBV30 and TRBJ1-5, reads SQTIHQWPATLVQPVGSPLSLECTVEGTSNPNLYWYRQAAGRGLQLLFYSVGIGQISSEVPQNLSASRPQDRQFILSSKKLLLSDSGFYLCAWSTGDSQPQHFGDGTRLSIL.

The gene calls are TRBV4-1 and TRBJ2-1, with 7 bases identical to TRBD2. Germline V gives CDR1 MGHRA, CDR2 YSYEKL. This CDR3 comprises 16 residues. The J segment lost 3 bases and the V segment lost 1 base, leaving 6 bases of the junction unmatched. The chain's CDR3 is CASSQVGGGGYNEQFF. CDR3 nucleotide sequence: TGCGCCAGCAGCCAAGTTGGGGGGGGAGGCTACAATGAGCAGTTCTTC.

This clone was counted between two and nine times. The V and J genes are TRBV10-3 and TRBJ2-3, with TRBD2 as a possible D gene (5 bases). CDR3 length: 11 residues. V was pared by 7 bases and J by 6 bases, with 8 bases between. Germline V gene lookup returns CDR1 ENHRY and CDR2 SYGVKD. CDR3: CAITGVDTQYF. CDR3 in DNA: TGTGCCATCACCGGGGTCGATACGCAGTATTTT.

This clone was found a few times. This chain links TRBV10-3 with TRBJ2-5, with D tentatively TRBD2 (5 bases). The germline gives CDR1 ENHRY, CDR2 SYGVKD. With 3 bases removed from V and 10 bases from J, the gap between germline ends came to 9 bases. This CDR3 comprises 11 residues. DNA for the CDR3: TGTGCCATCAGTGATTTGGAGGACCAGTACTTC. Translation: CAISDLEDQYF.

This clone turned up a few times. This rearrangement joins TRBV30 to TRBJ1-5, with D unclear. V dropped 2 bases and J dropped 5 bases, with 10 bases sitting between them. This CDR3 has 13 residues. In germline, CDR1 is GTSNPN, CDR2 SVGIG (reference sequence). This CDR3 is CAWSSAEDQPQHF. The CDR3 DNA reads as TGTGCCTGGAGTTCGGCGGAAGATCAGCCCCAGCATTTT.

The chain has TRBV6-1 and TRBJ2-5, with D perhaps being TRBD1 or TRBD2 (5 bases each). The V gene lost 4 bases and the J gene lost 2 bases, with 11 bases spanning the gap. CDR3 size: 14 residues. Germline V gene sequence: CDR1 MNHNS, CDR2 SASEGT. CDR3 bases: TGTGCCAGCAGTGCCGGGACGGAACAAGAGACCCAGTACTTC. Translation gives CASSAGTEQETQYF.

The chain couples TRBV2 to TRBJ2-2, with D maybe TRBD1 (6 bases). Germline V gene data show CDR1 as SNHLY and CDR2 as FYNNEI. Trimming shortened V by 7 bases and J by 0 bases, and 12 bases separated the two germline ends. The CDR3 runs to 15 residues. DNA for the CDR3: TGTGCCAGCATACGGGACACTCCGAACACCGGGGAGCTGTTTTTT. This gives the protein CASIRDTPNTGELFF. The complete variable domain, with remaining parts taken from reference TRBV2 and TRBJ2-2, reads EPEVTQTPSHQVTQMGQEVILRCVPISNHLYFYWYRQILGQKVEFLVSFYNNEISEKSEIFDDQFSVERPDGSNFTLKIRSTKLEDSAMYFCASIRDTPNTGELFFGEGSRLTVL.

This clone appeared a few times. The chain employs TRBV4-2 and TRBJ1-4; D is possibly TRBD1 (6 bases). CDR1 LGHNA and CDR2 YNFKEQ come from the germline V gene. Deletions cut 0 bases from V and 4 bases from J, with 12 bases between. This CDR3 has 16 amino acids. CDR3 residues: CASSQDMGGFNEKLFF. In DNA, the CDR3 is TGTGCCAGCAGCCAAGATATGGGGGGCTTTAATGAAAAACTGTTTTTT.

This clone was counted only a few times. This chain links TRBV29-1 with TRBJ1-3; possibly TRBD1 for D (6 bases). Germline assignment: CDR1 SQVTM and CDR2 ANQGSEA. The CDR3 spans 13 residues. Trimming took 6 bases from V and 2 from J, leaving 11 bases between them. Here the CDR3 reads CSVAGTPGNTIYF. The CDR3 DNA is TGCAGCGTCGCGGGGACACCTGGAAACACCATATATTTT.

The table lists this clone with a few counts. No DNA is shown, since the ends of the CDR3 on it are uncertain; the CDR3 is the one TCRdb lists. The chain employs TRBV4-1 and TRBJ2-5; the DNA was not compared with TRBD2, the D call given in the table. 16 amino acids form the CDR3, both terminal residues included. CDR1 is MGHRA and CDR2 is YSYEKL in the germline V gene. The CDR3 protein is CASSQERDGFLETQYF.

The chain joins TRBV7-3 to TRBJ2-3; 8 nucleotides align to TRBD1. This CDR3 is 15 amino acids long. The ends lost 5 bases at V and 0 bases at J; junction bases unmatched: 4. Germline V gene data show CDR1 as SGHTA and CDR2 as FQGTGA. In DNA form, the CDR3 reads TGTGCCAGCAGCAGACAGGGGACGAGCACAGATACGCAGTATTTT. It specifies CASSRQGTSTDTQYF.

This clone showed up just a few times. The chain combines TRBV4-2 with TRBJ2-2, with TRBD2 matching 8 bases. The germline CDR1 and CDR2 sequences are LGHNA and YNFKEQ. The CDR3 contains 18 residues. V trimming: 1 base; J trimming: 5 bases; junction bases outside the gene matches: 12. The CDR3 region has the DNA TGTGCCAGCAGCCAAGGTGTTAGCGGGGAAGGAGAAACCGGGGAGCTGTTTTTT. It codes for CASSQGVSGEGETGELFF.

There are a few counts of this clone. The genes are TRBV7-3 and TRBJ2-1, with D perhaps matching TRBD2 (5 bases). CDR3 length: 14 residues. V shed 1 base and J shed 10 bases, with 14 bases lying between them. The V gene's germline CDR1 is SGHTA and CDR2 FQGTGA. CDR3 amino acids: CASSLIWDREEQFF. CDR3 nucleotide sequence: TGTGCCAGCAGCTTAATTTGGGATAGGGAGGAGCAGTTCTTC.

This clone was seen a handful of times. The J gene is TRBJ2-3, the V gene TRBV7-2; 8 positions agree with TRBD1. The germline CDR1 and CDR2 sequences are SGHTA and FQGNSA. V gave up 4 bases and J gave up 2 bases; unmatched junction bases: 5. The CDR3 totals 15 residues. CDR3 region: CASSSQGAITDTQYF. CDR3 nucleotides: TGTGCCAGCAGCTCCCAGGGGGCCATCACAGATACGCAGTATTTT.

This clone came up a few times. The chain employs TRBV5-1 and TRBJ2-5, with 8 bases identical to TRBD1. Germline V lookup: CDR1 SGHRS, CDR2 YFSETQ. The CDR3 is 14 residues long. Trimming took 4 bases from V and 5 from J; bases not matched to a gene: 7. CDR3 nucleotide sequence: TGCGCCAGCAGCGAGGGGACAGGCTACGAGACCCAGTACTTC. Its translation is CASSEGTGYETQYF.

There are a few counts of this clone. This chain uses TRBV7-9 with TRBJ2-3, with TRBD2 identical over 10 bases. J lost 4 bases, V lost 5 bases, and 12 bases had no gene match. CDR3 length: 17 residues. Germline lookup yields CDR1 SEHNR and CDR2 FQNEAQ (reference sequence). CDR3 nucleotide sequence: TGTGCCAGCAGCCCAACCTGGACTAGCGGCTCACCAGATACGCAGTATTTT. This sequence encodes CASSPTWTSGSPDTQYF.

The chain has TRBV2 and TRBJ2-7, with D uncertain. CDR3 size: 14 residues. With 10 bases removed from V and 2 bases from J, the gap between germline ends came to 18 bases. Germline assignment: CDR1 SNHLY and CDR2 FYNNEI. CDR3 residues: CAIRTPQYTYEQYF. The CDR3 region has the DNA TGTGCCATCCGGACGCCCCAATATACCTACGAGCAGTACTTC. Using reference TRBV2 and TRBJ2-7 for the parts outside the CDR3, the full variable domain is EPEVTQTPSHQVTQMGQEVILRCVPISNHLYFYWYRQILGQKVEFLVSFYNNEISEKSEIFDDQFSVERPDGSNFTLKIRSTKLEDSAMYFCAIRTPQYTYEQYFGPGTRLTVT.

In the case of this clone: In the same sample, other DNA sequences code for this CDR3. The V and J genes are TRBV30 and TRBJ1-1; possibly TRBD1 for D (5 bases). The germline gives CDR1 GTSNPN, CDR2 SVGIG (reference sequence). Between the trimmed V and J ends, which lost 5 bases and 1 base, there was a span of 8 bases. The CDR3 extends over 12 amino acids. CDR3 amino acids: CAWERGNTEAFF. DNA for the CDR3: TGTGCCTGGGAAAGGGGGAACACTGAAGCTTTCTTT.

The CDR3 DNA follows: TGTGCCTGGAGTAAGGAAGGGGAAAAACTGTTTTTT. Encoded protein: CAWSKEGEKLFF. The J gene is TRBJ1-4, the V gene TRBV30; D is ambiguous. The germline CDR1 and CDR2 sequences are GTSNPN and SVGIG (reference sequence). The CDR3 length is 12 residues. V was trimmed by 2 bases and J by 8 bases, leaving 9 bases between them.

This chain links TRBV6-5 with TRBJ1-2, with D perhaps TRBD1 (5 bases). The germline V gene has CDR1 MNHEY and CDR2 SVGAGI. V was trimmed by 0 bases and J by 3 bases, leaving 11 bases between them. This CDR3 is built from 15 residues. The CDR3 spells CASSYSTVVDYGYTF. As DNA, the CDR3 is TGTGCCAGCAGTTACTCGACAGTGGTCGACTATGGCTACACCTTC.